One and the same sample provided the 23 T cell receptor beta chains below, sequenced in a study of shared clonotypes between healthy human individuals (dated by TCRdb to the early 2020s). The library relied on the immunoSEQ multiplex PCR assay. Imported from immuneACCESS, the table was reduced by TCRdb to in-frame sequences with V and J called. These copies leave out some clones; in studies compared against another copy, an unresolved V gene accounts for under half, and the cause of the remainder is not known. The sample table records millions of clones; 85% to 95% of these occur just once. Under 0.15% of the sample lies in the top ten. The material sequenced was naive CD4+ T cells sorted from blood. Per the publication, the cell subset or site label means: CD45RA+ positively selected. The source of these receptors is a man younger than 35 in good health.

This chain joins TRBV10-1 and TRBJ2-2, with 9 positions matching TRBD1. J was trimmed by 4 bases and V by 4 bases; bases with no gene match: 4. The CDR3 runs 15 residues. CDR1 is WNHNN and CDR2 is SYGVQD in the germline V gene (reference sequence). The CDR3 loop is CASSADRGGTGELFF. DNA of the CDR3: TGCGCCAGCAGTGCAGACAGGGGGGGCACCGGGGAGCTGTTTTTT.

The CDR3 DNA is TGTGCCTGGAGTAGAACGACAGGGAGATACTCTGGGGCCAACGTCCTGACTTTC. Residues: CAWSRTTGRYSGANVLTF. The chain has TRBV30 and TRBJ2-6; 7 bases are a match to TRBD1. The germline V gene encodes CDR1 GTSNPN and CDR2 SVGIG (reference sequence). CDR3 length: 18 amino acids. V trimming: 2 bases; J trimming: 0 bases; junction bases outside the gene matches: 10.

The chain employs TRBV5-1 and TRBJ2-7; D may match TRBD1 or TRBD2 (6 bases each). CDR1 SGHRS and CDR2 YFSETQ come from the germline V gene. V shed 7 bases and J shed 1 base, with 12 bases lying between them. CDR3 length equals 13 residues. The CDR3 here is CASGVGGSYEQYF. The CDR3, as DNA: TGCGCCAGCGGTGTAGGGGGGTCCTACGAGCAGTACTTC.

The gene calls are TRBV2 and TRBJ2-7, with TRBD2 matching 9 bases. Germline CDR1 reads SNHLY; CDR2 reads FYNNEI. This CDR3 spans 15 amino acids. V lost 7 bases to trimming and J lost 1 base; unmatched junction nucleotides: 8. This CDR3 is CASMLTSGSSYEQYF. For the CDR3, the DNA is TGTGCCAGCATGCTGACTAGCGGATCATCCTACGAGCAGTACTTC. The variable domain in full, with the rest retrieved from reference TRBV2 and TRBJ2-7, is EPEVTQTPSHQVTQMGQEVILRCVPISNHLYFYWYRQILGQKVEFLVSFYNNEISEKSEIFDDQFSVERPDGSNFTLKIRSTKLEDSAMYFCASMLTSGSSYEQYFGPGTRLTVT.

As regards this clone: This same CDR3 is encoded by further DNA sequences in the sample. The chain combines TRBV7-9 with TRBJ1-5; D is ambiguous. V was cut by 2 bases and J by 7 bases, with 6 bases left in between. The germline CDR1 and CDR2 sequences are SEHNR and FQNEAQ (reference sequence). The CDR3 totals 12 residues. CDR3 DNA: TGTGCCAGCAGCTTAAATAACCAGCCCCAGCATTTT. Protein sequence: CASSLNNQPQHF.

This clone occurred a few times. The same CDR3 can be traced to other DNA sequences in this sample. The chain's CDR3 is CASSAGTGGYEQYF. CDR3 coding DNA: TGTGCCAGCAGCGCCGGGACAGGGGGTTACGAGCAGTACTTC. The chain couples TRBV9 to TRBJ2-7; 11 bases agree with TRBD1. CDR3 size: 14 residues. Germline lookup yields CDR1 SGDLS and CDR2 YYNGEE. The junction had 3 bases not matched to a gene; V was cut back by 3 bases and J by 4 bases.

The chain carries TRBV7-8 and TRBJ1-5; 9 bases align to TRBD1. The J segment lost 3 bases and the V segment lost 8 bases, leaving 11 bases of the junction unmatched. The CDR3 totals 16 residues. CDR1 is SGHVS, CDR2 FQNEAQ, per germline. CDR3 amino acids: CASLRGDRATNQPQHF. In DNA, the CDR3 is TGTGCCAGCCTGAGGGGGGACAGGGCGACCAATCAGCCCCAGCATTTT.

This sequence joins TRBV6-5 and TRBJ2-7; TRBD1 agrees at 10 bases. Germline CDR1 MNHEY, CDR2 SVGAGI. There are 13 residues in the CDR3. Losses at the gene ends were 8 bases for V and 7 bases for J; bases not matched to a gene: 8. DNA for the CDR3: TGTGCCAGCGCGGGGACAGGGGTTACGGAGCAGTACTTC. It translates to CASAGTGVTEQYF.

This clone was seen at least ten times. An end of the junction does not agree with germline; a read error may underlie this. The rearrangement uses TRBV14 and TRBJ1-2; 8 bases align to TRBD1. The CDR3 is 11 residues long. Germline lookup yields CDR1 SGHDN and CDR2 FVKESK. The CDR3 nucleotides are TGTGCCAGCAGCCAGGGACAGGTTATTATCTTC. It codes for CASSQGQVIIF.

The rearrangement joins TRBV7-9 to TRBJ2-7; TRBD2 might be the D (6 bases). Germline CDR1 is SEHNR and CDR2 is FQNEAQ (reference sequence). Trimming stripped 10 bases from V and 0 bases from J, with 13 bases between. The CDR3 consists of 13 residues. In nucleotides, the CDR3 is TGTGCCACCACGGAGGGACTCTCCTACGAGCAGTACTTC. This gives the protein CATTEGLSYEQYF.

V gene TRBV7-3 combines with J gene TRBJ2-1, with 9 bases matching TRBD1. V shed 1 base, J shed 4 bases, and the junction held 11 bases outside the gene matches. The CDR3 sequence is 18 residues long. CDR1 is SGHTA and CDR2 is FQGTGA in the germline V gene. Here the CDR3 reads CASSLKNRRDRAYNEQFF. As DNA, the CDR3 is TGTGCCAGCAGCTTAAAGAACCGCCGGGACAGGGCTTACAATGAGCAGTTCTTC.

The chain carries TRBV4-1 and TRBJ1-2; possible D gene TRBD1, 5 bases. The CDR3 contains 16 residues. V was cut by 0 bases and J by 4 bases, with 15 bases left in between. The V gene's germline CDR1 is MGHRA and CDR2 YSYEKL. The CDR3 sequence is CASSQERGRSGYGYTF. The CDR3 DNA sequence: TGCGCCAGCAGCCAAGAGCGGGGGAGGAGCGGCTATGGCTACACCTTC.

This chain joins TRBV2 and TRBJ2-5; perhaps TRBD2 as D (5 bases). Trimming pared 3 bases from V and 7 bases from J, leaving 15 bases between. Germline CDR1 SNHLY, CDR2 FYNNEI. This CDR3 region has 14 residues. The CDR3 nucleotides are TGTGCCAGCAGTGAGGGAGAGAAGAGGGTGACCCAGTACTTC. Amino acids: CASSEGEKRVTQYF.

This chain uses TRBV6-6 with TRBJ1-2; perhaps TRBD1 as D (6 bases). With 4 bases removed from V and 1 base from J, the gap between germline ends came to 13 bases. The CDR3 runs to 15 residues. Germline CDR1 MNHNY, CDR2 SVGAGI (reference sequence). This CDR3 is CASSSRTVVNYGYTF. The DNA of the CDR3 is TGTGCCAGCAGTTCGCGGACAGTCGTTAACTATGGCTACACCTTC.

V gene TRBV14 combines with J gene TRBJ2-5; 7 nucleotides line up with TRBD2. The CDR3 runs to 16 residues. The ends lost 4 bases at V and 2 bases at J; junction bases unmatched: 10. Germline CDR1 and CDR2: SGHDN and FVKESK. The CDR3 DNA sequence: TGTGCCAGCAGCCTGAGACCGGGAGGCACTCAAGAGACCCAGTACTTC. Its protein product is CASSLRPGGTQETQYF.

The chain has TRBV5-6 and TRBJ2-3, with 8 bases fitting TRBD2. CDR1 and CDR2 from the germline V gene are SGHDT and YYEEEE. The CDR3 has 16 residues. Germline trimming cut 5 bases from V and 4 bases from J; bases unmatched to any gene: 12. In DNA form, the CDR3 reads TGTGCCAGCAGTTTATCGGGACTAGATGTTTCAGATACGCAGTATTTT. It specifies CASSLSGLDVSDTQYF.

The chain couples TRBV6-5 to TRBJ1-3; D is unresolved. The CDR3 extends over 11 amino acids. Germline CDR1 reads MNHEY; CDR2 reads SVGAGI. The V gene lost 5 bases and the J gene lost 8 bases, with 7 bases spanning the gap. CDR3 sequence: CASSNGHTIYF. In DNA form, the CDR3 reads TGTGCCAGCAGTAACGGACACACCATATATTTT.

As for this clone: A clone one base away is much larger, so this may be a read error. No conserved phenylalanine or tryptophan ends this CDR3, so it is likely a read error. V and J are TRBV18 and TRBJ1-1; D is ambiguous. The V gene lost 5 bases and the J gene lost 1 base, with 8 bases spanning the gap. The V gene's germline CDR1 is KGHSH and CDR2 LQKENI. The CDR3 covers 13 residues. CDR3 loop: CASSGQQNTEAFS. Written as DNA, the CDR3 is TGTGCCAGCTCAGGGCAGCAGAACACTGAAGCTTTCTCT.

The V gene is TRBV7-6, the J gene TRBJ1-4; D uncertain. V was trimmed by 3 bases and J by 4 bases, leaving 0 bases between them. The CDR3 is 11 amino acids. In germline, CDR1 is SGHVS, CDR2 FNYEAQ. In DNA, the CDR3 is TGTGCCAGCAGCTTTAATGAAAAACTGTTTTTT. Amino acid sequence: CASSFNEKLFF.

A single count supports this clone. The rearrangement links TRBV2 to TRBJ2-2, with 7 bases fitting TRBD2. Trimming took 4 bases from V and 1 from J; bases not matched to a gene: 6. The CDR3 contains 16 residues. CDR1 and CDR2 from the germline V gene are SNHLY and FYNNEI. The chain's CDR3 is CASSVAGEMNTGELFF. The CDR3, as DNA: TGTGCCAGCAGTGTCGCGGGAGAGATGAACACCGGGGAGCTGTTTTTT.

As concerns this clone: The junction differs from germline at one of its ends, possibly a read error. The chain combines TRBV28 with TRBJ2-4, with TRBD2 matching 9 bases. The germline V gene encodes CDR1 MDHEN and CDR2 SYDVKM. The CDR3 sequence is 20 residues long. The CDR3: CASSTGSGSRIDHTFSRLLF. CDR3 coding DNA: TGTGCCAGCAGTACAGGTAGCGGGAGTAGGATCGATCATACATTCAGTAGGCTGCTCTTC. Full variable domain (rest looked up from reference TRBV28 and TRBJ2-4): DVKVTQSSRYLVKRTGEKVFLECVQDMDHENMFWYRQDPGLGLRLIYFSYDVKMKEKGDIPEGYSVSREKKERFSLILESASTNQTSMYLCASSTGSGSRIDHTFSRLLFGAGTRLSVL.

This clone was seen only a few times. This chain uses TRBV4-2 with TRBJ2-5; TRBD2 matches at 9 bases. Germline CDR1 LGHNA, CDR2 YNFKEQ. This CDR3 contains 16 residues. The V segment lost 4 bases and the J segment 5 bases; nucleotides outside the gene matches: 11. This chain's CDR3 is CASSPLESGGWETQYF. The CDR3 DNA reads TGTGCCAGCAGCCCACTCGAGAGCGGGGGGTGGGAGACCCAGTACTTC.

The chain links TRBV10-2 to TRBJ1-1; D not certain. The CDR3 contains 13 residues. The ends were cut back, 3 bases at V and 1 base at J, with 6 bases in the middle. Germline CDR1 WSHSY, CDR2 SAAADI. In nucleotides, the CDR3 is TGCGCCAGCAGTGAATCCCCGAACACTGAAGCTTTCTTT. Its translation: CASSESPNTEAFF.